Included here is one T cell receptor (beta chain) sequence, with context. Its antigen is unidentified. The data stem from a study of T cells after yellow fever vaccination. Study as a whole: Fractions containing few cells were prepared with SMART-Seq v4 Ultra Low Input.

The study's findings and limits: It was the secondary response that reached its peak faster, day 5 versus 15, but it was weaker. Detected again after the booster were most primary-vaccination clones, at about 96% CD4 and 80% to 90% CD8.

The germline V gene has CDR1 MDHEN and CDR2 SYDVKM. This CDR3 has 13 amino acids. Trimming shortened V by 10 bases and J by 5 bases, and 18 bases separated the two germline ends. Each CDR3 protein gets one entry after TCRdb re-called the 5' RACE reads with MiXCR. Of just under 600,000 distinct CDR3 sequences in the sample, approximately 15% are singletons; the top ten hold around 15%. The TCR originated in a man aged 25 to 40 who received the YFV17D yellow fever vaccine. This chain connects TRBV28 to TRBJ2-7, with a possible D match to TRBD2 (7 bases). The sample consisted of PBMCs, taken on the day of the yellow fever booster vaccination. The DNA of the CDR3 is TGTGCCACCAAGGGGGGGGTTCGGGACGAGCAGTACTTC. Translation: CATKGGVRDEQYF.